This T cell receptor (beta chain) is drawn from a study of blood T cell repertoires in COVID-19 (dated by TCRdb to the early 2020s). Regarding the research as a whole: Collaborator samples came from the United States, Italy and Spain and covered acute and convalescent phases of COVID-19. The material from the prospective study consisted of cDNA or gDNA derived from T cells, B-cell-depleted T cells, or PBMCs. The dataset comprised deeply sampled blood TCRbeta repertoires from subjects exposed to, actively infected with, or recovered from COVID-19. The repertoires were made available in a free public database intended to serve as a resource for research on the immune response to SARS-CoV-2. The samples were drawn from the first 160 participants of the ongoing ImmuneRACE study and from 950 to 1,500 subjects provided by 6 global collaborators. Sample metadata almost always included a de-identified subject ID, COVID-19 status, age in years and sex. HLA class I and class II types, where available, came from metadata supplied by the sample provider rather than from assay-based typing.

V loses 0 bases of germline sequence and J loses 7 bases, and the interval between the two ends is 9 bases. The germline V gene (reference sequence) gives CDR1 as LNHNV and CDR2 as YYDKDF. There are 13 amino acids in the CDR3, from cysteine to phenylalanine inclusive. CDR3 DNA is the only sequence kept; it has 39 bases, read in frame from the first base. Collaborating institutions collected whole blood in K2EDTA tubes following their own protocols. For TCRbeta analysis, collaborators shipped samples as frozen whole blood, isolated PBMCs, or DNA extracted from either of those sample types. As to this clone: Its antigen target is currently unknown. There are no base qualities to consult, and no much larger clone falls within one base.

Study-wide findings and limitations: The quantity of clinical and demographic metadata differed by source and by participant and was supplied without curation.

TCRbeta CDR3 regions were amplified from genomic DNA by means of the immunoSEQ Assay, a bias-controlled multiplex PCR. The source study handled its data this way. Within the assay, amplification of reference gene primers was used to estimate how many nucleated cells each sample contained. Sequence reads were collapsed and filtered to measure the absolute abundance of every unique TCRbeta CDR3 rearrangement. For each sample, productive Simpson clonality was calculated by taking the square root of Simpson's diversity index across productive rearrangements. This immuneACCESS table, as held by TCRdb, lists in-frame sequences with V and J called but not all clones. Of the missing ones, under half trace to an unresolved V gene in checked studies; the others have no known cause. The V and J calls and clone size come from that table; D and trimming were worked out from the DNA. For this sample there are tens of thousands of clones; 87% appear just once. 15% of the sample is taken by the ten largest.

The clonotype comes from a male donor with acute or convalescent COVID-19. Sequencing used peripheral blood. The V gene is TRBV15 and the J gene is TRBJ1-1; 6 matching bases give a weak D call of TRBD1. For the CDR3, the sequence is CATSRDIGGEAFF. The nucleotides are TGTGCCACCAGCAGAGATATAGGGGGTGAAGCTTTCTTT.